This paragraph reports one TCR beta chain. Researchers ran the PCR with 60 Vbeta and 13 Jbeta primers. Sequenced by immunoSEQ multiplex PCR; TCRdb stores in-frame clones only, minus some. The sample has approximately 76,000 clones; roughly 64% are singletons. The sample belongs to a study of cytomegalovirus exposure and HLA in healthy donors. The V and J ends lost 2 bases and 4 bases, in that order; junction bases with no gene match: 19. The V gene's germline CDR1 is MNHEY and CDR2 SMNVEV (reference sequence). The CDR3 contains 19 residues. The V and J genes are TRBV27 and TRBJ2-5, with 7 bases fitting TRBD2. The sample consisted of PBMCs. The sequence derives from a man under 40 in good health and CMV-seropositive. The CDR3 sequence is CASSLRWGIMAGVSETQYF. The CDR3 DNA reads as TGTGCCAGCAGTTTAAGGTGGGGGATAATGGCGGGAGTGTCAGAGACCCAGTACTTC.